The 8 T cell receptor beta chains below come from one sample, sequenced in a study of CD8 T cells in Susac syndrome. Random-hexamer reverse transcription was applied to about 0.45 to 1 ug RNA. TCRdb redid the calling of the immunoSEQ multiplex PCR reads with MiXCR, one entry per CDR3 protein. The table includes some 450,000 distinct CDR3 sequences, about 85% detected once. Sequenced material: CD8+ T cells from PBMCs. The receptors come from a human donor with multiple sclerosis.

In nucleotides, the CDR3 is TGTGCCAGCAGTCCACTACCAATAGGGGCCGGAAACACCATATATTTT. It is translated as CASSPLPIGAGNTIYF. J is TRBJ1-3 and V is TRBV27; maybe TRBD1 (5 bases). Between the trimmed V and J ends, which lost 5 bases and 4 bases, there was a span of 18 bases. CDR1 is MNHEY and CDR2 is SMNVEV in the germline V gene (reference sequence). CDR3 size: 16 residues.

CDR3 loop: CAILNRRTDTQYF. The CDR3 DNA is TGTGCCATACTGAACAGACGCACAGATACGCAGTATTTT. V and J are TRBV10-3 and TRBJ2-3; D remains unclear. The CDR3 has 13 amino acids. The V end lost 9 bases, the J end lost 1 base, and 11 bases lay between the germline ends. Germline V gives CDR1 ENHRY, CDR2 SYGVKD.

This clonotype was seen a single time. The V gene is TRBV2, the J gene TRBJ2-3; TRBD2 might be the D (5 bases). The CDR3 has 13 amino acids. Trimming left V 4 bases short and J 3 bases short, with 8 bases between. Looked up from germline, CDR1 is SNHLY and CDR2 is FYNNEI. The chain's CDR3 is CASSGELTDTQYF. The DNA of the CDR3 is TGTGCCAGCAGTGGGGAGTTAACAGATACGCAGTATTTT.

The chain recombines TRBV28 with TRBJ2-6; D is uncertain. CDR3 length: 16 residues. Germline V gene lookup returns CDR1 MDHEN and CDR2 SYDVKM. V was trimmed by 4 bases and J by 1 base, leaving 11 bases between them. The CDR3 region has the DNA TGTGCCAGCAGTTCCCCGACCGTTTCTGGGGCCAACGTCCTGACTTTC. Residues: CASSSPTVSGANVLTF.

The gene calls are TRBV14 and TRBJ1-2, with D uncertain. The V gene's germline CDR1 is SGHDN and CDR2 FVKESK. Between the trimmed V and J ends, which lost 1 base and 7 bases, there was a span of 7 bases. The CDR3 covers 12 residues. CDR3 loop: CASSQGHGGYTF. The CDR3, as DNA: TGTGCCAGCAGCCAAGGACACGGTGGCTACACCTTC.

The chain couples TRBV5-4 to TRBJ2-2; possible D gene TRBD2, 6 bases. The CDR3 loop spans 18 amino acids. The V gene's germline CDR1 is SGHNT and CDR2 YYREEE (reference sequence). V gave up 0 bases and J gave up 3 bases, with 18 bases separating them. The CDR3 protein is CASSLEVIPSDYTGELFF. The CDR3 DNA sequence: TGTGCCAGCAGCTTGGAGGTGATACCTAGCGACTACACCGGGGAGCTGTTTTTT.

The CDR3, as DNA: TGCGCCAGCAGCTCTTTATTAAAAGAGACCCAGTACTTC. This codes for CASSSLLKETQYF. The chain combines TRBV5-1 with TRBJ2-5; D not certain. The germline V gene encodes CDR1 SGHRS and CDR2 YFSETQ. Trimming pared 3 bases from V and 3 bases from J, leaving 9 bases between. The CDR3 extends over 13 amino acids.

The rearrangement joins TRBV5-1 to TRBJ2-7, with TRBD2 matching 7 bases. From germline, CDR1 is SGHRS and CDR2 YFSETQ. Germline trimming cut 0 bases from V and 7 bases from J; bases unmatched to any gene: 10. The CDR3 totals 15 residues. The CDR3 reads CASSLAREDGREQYF. The CDR3 coding sequence is TGCGCCAGCAGCTTGGCACGGGAGGACGGACGGGAGCAGTACTTC.